Described below is a single TCR beta chain sequence and its context. The antigen is undetermined. The sample comes from a study of long-term antiretroviral therapy in people with HIV. Study outcomes and limitations: Transplant donor controls retained higher diversity, though diversity increased after ART. Clones with expansion before ART led the repertoire at all time points.

At survey level, the immunoSEQ assay was run in its v3.0 version. Assay: immunoSEQ multiplex PCR; the TCRdb copy retains only in-frame clones and omits some. The repertoire holds tens of thousands of clones, with around 85% as singletons. The material was unsorted PBMCs, obtained 1.2 years after starting antiretroviral therapy. The sequence was collected from a woman aged 50 to 60 with HIV.

The DNA for the CDR3 is TGCGCCAGCAGCCAGACCCCGGGGGCACACAATGAGCAGTTCTTC. Translated, it gives CASSQTPGAHNEQFF. The chain has TRBV4-3 and TRBJ2-1; perhaps D is TRBD1 or TRBD2 (6 bases each). V lost 3 bases and J lost 5, with 14 bases in between. The CDR3 has 15 residues. Germline-derived CDR1 and CDR2 are LGHNA and YSLEER.